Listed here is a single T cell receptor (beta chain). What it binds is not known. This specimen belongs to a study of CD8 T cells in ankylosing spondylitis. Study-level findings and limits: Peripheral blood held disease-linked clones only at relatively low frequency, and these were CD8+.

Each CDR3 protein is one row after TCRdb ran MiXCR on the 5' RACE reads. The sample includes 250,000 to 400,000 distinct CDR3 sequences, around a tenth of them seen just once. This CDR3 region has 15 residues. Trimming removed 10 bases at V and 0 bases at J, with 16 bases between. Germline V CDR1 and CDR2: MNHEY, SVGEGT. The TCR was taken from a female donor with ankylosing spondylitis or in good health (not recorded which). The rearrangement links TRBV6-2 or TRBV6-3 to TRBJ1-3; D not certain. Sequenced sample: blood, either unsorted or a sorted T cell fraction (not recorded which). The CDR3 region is CAISLDGNSGNTIYF. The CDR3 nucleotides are TGTGCCATCTCCTTGGACGGAAACTCTGGAAACACCATATATTTT.